This T cell receptor (beta chain) is drawn from a study of cytomegalovirus exposure and HLA in healthy donors. V lost 8 bases and J lost 2, with 12 bases in between. The CDR3 covers 13 residues. Germline V CDR1 and CDR2: SNHLY, FYNNEI. The PCR contained 60 Vbeta and 13 Jbeta primers. Sequencing used immunoSEQ multiplex PCR; TCRdb keeps in-frame clones, though not all of them. The table for this sample gives 30,000 to 35,000 clones. Points from the study as a whole: The classifier was said to identify cytomegalovirus status with high specificity and sensitivity. One cluster of highly shared sequence variants probably arose as a sequencing artifact. In a later analysis, TCR beta V- and J-gene trimming showed a link to a missense DCLRE1C variant.

Of note for this clone: Its antigen is undetermined.

This rearrangement joins TRBV2 to TRBJ2-5; tentatively, D is TRBD2 (5 bases). The specimen sequenced was PBMCs. The receptor's source is a woman between 40 and 50 years old in good health and CMV-seropositive. The CDR3 here is CASRPGIQETQYF. The CDR3 region has the DNA TGTGCCAGCCGTCCCGGGATACAAGAGACCCAGTACTTC.